This T cell receptor beta chain stems from a study of blood T cell repertoires in COVID-19. V was trimmed by 4 bases and J by 1 base, leaving 8 bases between them. Germline lookup yields CDR1 SGHVS and CDR2 FQNEAQ. This CDR3 has 14 amino acids. Assay: immunoSEQ multiplex PCR; the TCRdb copy retains only in-frame clones and omits some. The sample yields 200,000 to 250,000 clones, 75% to 90% seen once. This chain connects TRBV7-8 to TRBJ1-3, with D perhaps TRBD1 (6 bases). The sample taken for sequencing was PBMCs or T cells enriched from blood (not recorded which). The receptor comes from a woman between 35 and 50 years old with acute COVID-19. CDR3 bases: TGTGCCAGCAGCTCGACAGGATCTGGAAACACCATATATTTT. Amino acids: CASSSTGSGNTIYF.